The 8 T cell receptor beta chains in this list originate from one sample, sequenced in a study of T-cell reconstitution after alpha-beta-depleted transplantation in children. Preparing the TCRbeta library involved the use of unique molecular identifiers. One entry per CDR3 protein, called by TCRdb with MiXCR from the PCR reads. In the table there are about 640,000 distinct CDR3 sequences, 15% to 20% of which are singletons. The sample was PBMCs from the stem cell graft donor, taken from the stem cell graft. The receptors shown here come from a human donor who donated a stem cell graft to a child with acute myeloid leukemia.

The chain is built from TRBV7-6 and TRBJ2-5, with 12 bases matching TRBD1. Germline V gene lookup returns CDR1 SGHVS and CDR2 FNYEAQ. V lost 3 bases and J lost 2; bases outside the gene matches: 4. CDR3 size: 16 residues. Here the CDR3 reads CASSFGTGGLQETQYF. The CDR3, as DNA: TGTGCCAGCAGCTTTGGGACAGGGGGCTTGCAAGAGACCCAGTACTTC.

This clonotype was seen many times. J is TRBJ1-2 and V is TRBV29-1; 7 bases agree with TRBD1. V gave up 0 bases and J gave up 4 bases; unmatched junction bases: 11. The length of the CDR3 is 16 residues. Germline V CDR1 and CDR2: SQVTM, ANQGSEA. CDR3 residues: CSVEDRDSSLLYGYTF. CDR3 coding DNA: TGCAGCGTTGAAGATCGGGACAGTTCACTCCTCTATGGCTACACCTTC.

This chain connects TRBV7-3 to TRBJ2-2; D may correspond to TRBD1 or TRBD2 (5 bases each). The CDR3 is 16 residues long. The V gene lost 1 base and the J gene lost 4 bases, with 13 bases spanning the gap. The germline CDR1 and CDR2 sequences are SGHTA and FQGTGA. CDR3 sequence (DNA): TGTGCCAGCAGCTTAATGGCCAAGGGGAGCACCGGGGAGCTGTTTTTT. It specifies CASSLMAKGSTGELFF.

The chain combines TRBV12-3 or TRBV12-4 with TRBJ2-3; D might be TRBD2 (6 bases). V was shortened by 4 bases and J by 0 bases, with 11 bases between the two germline ends. The CDR3 is 15 residues long. CDR3 bases: TGTGCCAGCAGTTCCTTAGCGGCTAGCACAGATACGCAGTATTTT. Encoded protein: CASSSLAASTDTQYF.

This clonotype was counted between two and nine times. The chain employs TRBV5-1 and TRBJ2-5, with D possibly being TRBD2 (5 bases). V was pared by 5 bases and J by 2 bases, with 13 bases between. The germline V gene has CDR1 SGHRS and CDR2 YFSETQ. This CDR3 is built from 14 residues. CDR3 DNA sequence: TGCGCCAGCAGGGCGGGCTGGGCGCAAGAGACCCAGTACTTC. Its translation: CASRAGWAQETQYF.

The rearrangement links TRBV12-3 or TRBV12-4 to TRBJ1-5, with 8 bases identical to TRBD1. CDR3 length: 17 amino acids. After removal of 5 bases from V and 3 bases from J, the junction contained 12 bases not matched to a gene. This CDR3 reads CASSLGTGMRNNQPQHF. The CDR3 DNA is TGTGCCAGCAGTCTAGGGACAGGAATGCGAAACAATCAGCCCCAGCATTTT.

This clonotype was found a few times. V and J are TRBV20-1 and TRBJ1-2; possible D gene TRBD1, 6 bases. Germline V gives CDR1 DFQATT, CDR2 SNEGSKA (reference sequence). The CDR3 totals 13 residues. Trimming took off 5 bases at V and 5 bases at J, with 15 bases between the two ends. In nucleotides, the CDR3 is TGCAGTGCTGCCCGGGGGGGCTCTTATGGCTACACCTTC. Translating it yields CSAARGGSYGYTF.

This clonotype has ten or more counts. The rearrangement links TRBV20-1 to TRBJ2-2; D unclear. The CDR3 totals 12 residues. CDR1 is DFQATT, CDR2 SNEGSKA, per germline (reference sequence). Trimming took off 3 bases at V and 8 bases at J, with 10 bases between the two ends. The CDR3 sequence: CSASDSKGELFF. Here the CDR3 DNA reads TGCAGTGCTAGTGACTCCAAAGGGGAGCTGTTTTTT.